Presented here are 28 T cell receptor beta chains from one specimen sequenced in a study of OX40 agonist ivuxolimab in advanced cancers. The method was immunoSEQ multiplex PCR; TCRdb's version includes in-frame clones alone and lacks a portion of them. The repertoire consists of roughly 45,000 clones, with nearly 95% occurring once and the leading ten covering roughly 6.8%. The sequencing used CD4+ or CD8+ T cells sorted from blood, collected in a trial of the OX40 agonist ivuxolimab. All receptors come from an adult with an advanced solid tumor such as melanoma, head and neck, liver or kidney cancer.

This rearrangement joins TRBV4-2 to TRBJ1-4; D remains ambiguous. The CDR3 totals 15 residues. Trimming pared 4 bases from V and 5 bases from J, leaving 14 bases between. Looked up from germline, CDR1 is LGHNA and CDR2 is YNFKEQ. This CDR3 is CASSPDGEGNEKLFF. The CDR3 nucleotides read TGTGCCAGCAGCCCGGACGGGGAAGGAAATGAAAAACTGTTTTTT.

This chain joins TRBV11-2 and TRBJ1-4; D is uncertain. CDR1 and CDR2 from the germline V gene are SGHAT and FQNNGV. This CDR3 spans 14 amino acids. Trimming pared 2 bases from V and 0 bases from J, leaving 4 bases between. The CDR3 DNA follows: TGTGCCAGCAGCTTACTCACAACTAATGAAAAACTGTTTTTT. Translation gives CASSLLTTNEKLFF.

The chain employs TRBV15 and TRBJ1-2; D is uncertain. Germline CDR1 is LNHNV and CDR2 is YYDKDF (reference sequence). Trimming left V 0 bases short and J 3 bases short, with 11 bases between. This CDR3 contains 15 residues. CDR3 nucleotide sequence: TGTGCCACCAGCAGAGAAGGCATAACGGACTATGGCTACACCTTC. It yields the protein CATSREGITDYGYTF.

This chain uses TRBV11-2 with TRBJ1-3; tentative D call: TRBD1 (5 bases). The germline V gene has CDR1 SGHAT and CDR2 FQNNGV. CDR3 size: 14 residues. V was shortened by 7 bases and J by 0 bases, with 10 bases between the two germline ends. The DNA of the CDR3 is TGTGCCAGCAAAGGCGGGGGCTCTGGAAACACCATATATTTT. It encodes CASKGGGSGNTIYF.

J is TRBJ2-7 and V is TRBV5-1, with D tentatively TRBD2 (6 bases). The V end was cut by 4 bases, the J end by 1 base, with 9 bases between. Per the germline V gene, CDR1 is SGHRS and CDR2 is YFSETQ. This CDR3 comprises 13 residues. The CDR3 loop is CASSTGESYEQYF. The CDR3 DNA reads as TGCGCCAGCAGCACGGGGGAGTCCTACGAGCAGTACTTC.

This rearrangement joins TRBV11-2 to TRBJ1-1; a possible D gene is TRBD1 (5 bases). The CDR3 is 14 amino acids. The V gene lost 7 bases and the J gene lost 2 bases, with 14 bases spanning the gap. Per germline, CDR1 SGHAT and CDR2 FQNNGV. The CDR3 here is CASTGTLSNTEAFF. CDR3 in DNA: TGTGCCAGCACCGGGACTCTGAGCAACACTGAAGCTTTCTTT.

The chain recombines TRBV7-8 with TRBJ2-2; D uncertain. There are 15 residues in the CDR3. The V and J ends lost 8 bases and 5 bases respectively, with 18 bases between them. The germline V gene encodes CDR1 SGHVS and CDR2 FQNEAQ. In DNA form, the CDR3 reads TGTGCCAGCTCCCGCCAAGGGTATTGGACCGGGGAGCTGTTTTTT. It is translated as CASSRQGYWTGELFF. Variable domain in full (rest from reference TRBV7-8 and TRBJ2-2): GAGVSQSPRYKVAKRGQDVALRCDPISGHVSLFWYQQALGQGPEFLTYFQNEAQLDKSGLPSDRFFAERPEGSVSTLKIQRTQQEDSAVYLCASSRQGYWTGELFFGEGSRLTVL.

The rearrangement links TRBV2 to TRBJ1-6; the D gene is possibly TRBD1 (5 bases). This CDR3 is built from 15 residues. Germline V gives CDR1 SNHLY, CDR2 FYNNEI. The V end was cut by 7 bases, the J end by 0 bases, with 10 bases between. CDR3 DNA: TGTGCCAGCATGGGGGAGAGCTCCTATAATTCACCCCTCCACTTT. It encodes CASMGESSYNSPLHF.

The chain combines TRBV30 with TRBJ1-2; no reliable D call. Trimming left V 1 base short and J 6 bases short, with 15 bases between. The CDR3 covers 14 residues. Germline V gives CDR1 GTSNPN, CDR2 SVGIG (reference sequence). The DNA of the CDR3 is TGTGCCTGGAGTGCGAGCGGGGAAGGAAATGGCTACACCTTC. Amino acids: CAWSASGEGNGYTF.

CDR3 bases: TGTGCCAGCAGCTTAGGGCGGTGGGGGCGGAACACCGGGGAGCTGTTTTTT. This codes for CASSLGRWGRNTGELFF. V usage is TRBV7-2 and J usage is TRBJ2-2, with D maybe TRBD1 (6 bases). The CDR3 is 17 amino acids. Trimming took off 1 base at V and 1 base at J, with 13 bases between the two ends. CDR1 is SGHTA, CDR2 FQGNSA, per germline.

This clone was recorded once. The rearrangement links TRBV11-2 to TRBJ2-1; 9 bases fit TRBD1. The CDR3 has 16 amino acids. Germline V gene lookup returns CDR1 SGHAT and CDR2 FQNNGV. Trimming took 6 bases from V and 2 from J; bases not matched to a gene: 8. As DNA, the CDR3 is TGTGCCAGCAGTCTTACGGGACAGGGAACCTACAATGAGCAGTTCTTC. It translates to CASSLTGQGTYNEQFF.

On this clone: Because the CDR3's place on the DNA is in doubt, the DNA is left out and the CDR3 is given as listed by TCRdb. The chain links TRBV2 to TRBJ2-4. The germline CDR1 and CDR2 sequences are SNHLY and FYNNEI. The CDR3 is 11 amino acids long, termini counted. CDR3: CASWGAGALGF.

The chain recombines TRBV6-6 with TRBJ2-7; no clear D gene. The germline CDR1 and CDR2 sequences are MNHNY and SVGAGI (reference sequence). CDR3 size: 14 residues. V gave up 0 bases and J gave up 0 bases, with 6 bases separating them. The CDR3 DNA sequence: TGTGCCAGCAGTTACTCAACACCCTCCTACGAGCAGTACTTC. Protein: CASSYSTPSYEQYF.

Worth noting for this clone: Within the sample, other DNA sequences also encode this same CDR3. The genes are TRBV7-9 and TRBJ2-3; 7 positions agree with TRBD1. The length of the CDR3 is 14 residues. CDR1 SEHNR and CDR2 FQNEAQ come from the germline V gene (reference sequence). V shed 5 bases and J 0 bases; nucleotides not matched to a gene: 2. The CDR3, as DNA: TGTGCCAGCAGCCTGGGACAGAGCACAGATACGCAGTATTTT. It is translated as CASSLGQSTDTQYF.

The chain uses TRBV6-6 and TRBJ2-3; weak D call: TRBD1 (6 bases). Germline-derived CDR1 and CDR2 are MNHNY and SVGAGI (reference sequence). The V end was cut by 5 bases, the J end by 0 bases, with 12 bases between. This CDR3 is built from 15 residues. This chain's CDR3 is CASSNRQASTDTQYF. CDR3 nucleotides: TGTGCCAGCAGTAACCGACAGGCGAGCACAGATACGCAGTATTTT.

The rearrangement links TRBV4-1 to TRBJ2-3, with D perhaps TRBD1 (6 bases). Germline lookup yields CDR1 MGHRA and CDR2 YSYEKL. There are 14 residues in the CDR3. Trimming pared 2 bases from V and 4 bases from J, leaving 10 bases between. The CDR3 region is CASSQTRTADTQYF. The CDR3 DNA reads TGCGCCAGCAGCCAAACACGGACAGCAGATACGCAGTATTTT.

The CDR3 loop is CASSLVGGGGGDTQYF. DNA of the CDR3: TGTGCCAGCAGCTTAGTTGGCGGGGGCGGGGGAGATACGCAGTATTTT. The V call is TRBV11-2, the J call TRBJ2-3; D may be TRBD2 (7 bases). This CDR3 comprises 16 residues. Germline values: CDR1 SGHAT, CDR2 FQNNGV. Trimming left V 1 base short and J 5 bases short, with 16 bases between.

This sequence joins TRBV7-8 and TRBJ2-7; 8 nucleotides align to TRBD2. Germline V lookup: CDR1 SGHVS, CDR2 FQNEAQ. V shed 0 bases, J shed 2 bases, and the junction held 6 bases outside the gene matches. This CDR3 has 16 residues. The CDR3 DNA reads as TGTGCCAGCAGCTTAGCGCAGACTAGCGAAACCTACGAGCAGTACTTC. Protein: CASSLAQTSETYEQYF.

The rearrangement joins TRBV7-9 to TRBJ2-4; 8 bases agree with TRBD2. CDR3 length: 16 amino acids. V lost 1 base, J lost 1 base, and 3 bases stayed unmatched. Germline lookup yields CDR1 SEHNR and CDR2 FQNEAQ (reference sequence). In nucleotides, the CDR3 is TGTGCCAGCAGCTTAGAGGAGCGGGGGGCCAAAAACATTCAGTACTTC. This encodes CASSLEERGAKNIQYF.

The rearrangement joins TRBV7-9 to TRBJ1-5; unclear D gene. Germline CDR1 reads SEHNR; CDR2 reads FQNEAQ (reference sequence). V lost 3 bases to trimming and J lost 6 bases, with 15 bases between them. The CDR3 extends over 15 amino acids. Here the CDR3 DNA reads TGTGCCAGCAGCTTGAGCGACGGGAAGGGTCAGCCCCAGCATTTT. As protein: CASSLSDGKGQPQHF.

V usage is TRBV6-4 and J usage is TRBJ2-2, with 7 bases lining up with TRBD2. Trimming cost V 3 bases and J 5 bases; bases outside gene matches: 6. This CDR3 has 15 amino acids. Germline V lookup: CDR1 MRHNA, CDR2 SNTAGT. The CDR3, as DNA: TGTGCCAGCAGTGAATCGAGCGGGGAAACCGGGGAGCTGTTTTTT. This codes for CASSESSGETGELFF.

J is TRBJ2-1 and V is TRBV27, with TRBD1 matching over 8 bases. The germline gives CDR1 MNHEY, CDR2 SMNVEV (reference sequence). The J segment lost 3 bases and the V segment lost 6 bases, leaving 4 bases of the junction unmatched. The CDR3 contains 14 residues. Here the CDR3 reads CASSQGQVYNEQFF. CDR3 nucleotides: TGTGCCAGCAGCCAGGGACAGGTCTACAATGAGCAGTTCTTC.

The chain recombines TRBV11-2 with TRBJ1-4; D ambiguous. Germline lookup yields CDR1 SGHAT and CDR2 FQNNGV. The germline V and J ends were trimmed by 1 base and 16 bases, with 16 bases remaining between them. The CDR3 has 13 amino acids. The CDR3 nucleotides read TGTGCCAGCAGCTTAGGACACAGTGGCAGGACGTTTTTT. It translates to CASSLGHSGRTFF.

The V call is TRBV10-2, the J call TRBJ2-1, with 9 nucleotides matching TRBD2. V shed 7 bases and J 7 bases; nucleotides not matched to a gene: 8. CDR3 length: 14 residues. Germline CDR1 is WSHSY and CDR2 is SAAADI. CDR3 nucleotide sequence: TGCGCCAGCAAAGGAGCGGGGGGCGGGAATGAGCAGTTCTTC. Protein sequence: CASKGAGGGNEQFF.

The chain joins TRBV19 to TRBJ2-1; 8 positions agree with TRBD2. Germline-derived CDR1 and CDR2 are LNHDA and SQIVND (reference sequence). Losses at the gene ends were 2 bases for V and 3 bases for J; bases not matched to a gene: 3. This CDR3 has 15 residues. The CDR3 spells CASSISGGNYNEQFF. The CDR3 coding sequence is TGTGCCAGTAGTATATCGGGGGGGAACTACAATGAGCAGTTCTTC.

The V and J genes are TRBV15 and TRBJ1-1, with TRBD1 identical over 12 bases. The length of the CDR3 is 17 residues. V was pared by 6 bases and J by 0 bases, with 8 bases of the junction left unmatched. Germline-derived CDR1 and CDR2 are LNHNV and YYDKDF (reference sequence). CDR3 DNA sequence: TGTGCCACCAGTCCGGTTCGGGACAGGGGGCTGAACACTGAAGCTTTCTTT. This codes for CATSPVRDRGLNTEAFF. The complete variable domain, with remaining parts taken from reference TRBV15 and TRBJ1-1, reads DAMVIQNPRYQVTQFGKPVTLSCSQTLNHNVMYWYQQKSSQAPKLLFHYYDKDFNNEADTPDNFQSRRPNTSFCFLDIRSPGLGDTAMYLCATSPVRDRGLNTEAFFGQGTRLTVV.

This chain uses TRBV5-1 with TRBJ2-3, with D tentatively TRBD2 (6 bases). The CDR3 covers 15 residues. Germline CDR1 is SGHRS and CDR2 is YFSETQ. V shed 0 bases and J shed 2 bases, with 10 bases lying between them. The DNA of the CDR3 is TGCGCCAGCAGCTTGGGGGACTCCAACACAGATACGCAGTATTTT. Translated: CASSLGDSNTDTQYF.

The CDR3 DNA is TGCGCCAGCAGTGATAACCAAGAGACCCAGTACTTC. As protein: CASSDNQETQYF. The genes are TRBV10-1 and TRBJ2-5; no definite D call. The germline V and J ends were trimmed by 3 bases and 0 bases, with 2 bases remaining between them. CDR1 WNHNN and CDR2 SYGVQD come from the germline V gene (reference sequence). The CDR3 is 12 amino acids.